This TCR beta chain was recovered during a study of PD-1 blockade in classical Hodgkin lymphoma. General study points: Patients who responded completely had about the same baseline diversity as newly diagnosed patients. The study reported lower baseline TCR diversity in newly diagnosed patients than in healthy donors.

Libraries were prepared by immunoSEQ multiplex PCR; TCRdb keeps only in-frame clonotypes and omits some of them. The sample has about 100,000 clones; around four fifths are singletons. Deletions cut 0 bases from V and 5 bases from J, with 2 bases between. From germline, CDR1 is SGHDT and CDR2 YYEEEE. This CDR3 has 12 residues. The sample holds a few counts of this clone. The target antigen is unknown. All the patients suffered relapse after autologous stem cell transplantation, and brentuximab vedotin exposure differed. This TCR derives from a human donor with classical Hodgkin lymphoma. This sequence joins TRBV5-6 and TRBJ2-2, with D unresolved. The source material was peripheral blood mononuclear cells (PBMCs), sampled at baseline. CDR3: CASSLATGELFF. Here the CDR3 DNA reads TGTGCCAGCAGCTTGGCGACCGGGGAGCTGTTTTTT.